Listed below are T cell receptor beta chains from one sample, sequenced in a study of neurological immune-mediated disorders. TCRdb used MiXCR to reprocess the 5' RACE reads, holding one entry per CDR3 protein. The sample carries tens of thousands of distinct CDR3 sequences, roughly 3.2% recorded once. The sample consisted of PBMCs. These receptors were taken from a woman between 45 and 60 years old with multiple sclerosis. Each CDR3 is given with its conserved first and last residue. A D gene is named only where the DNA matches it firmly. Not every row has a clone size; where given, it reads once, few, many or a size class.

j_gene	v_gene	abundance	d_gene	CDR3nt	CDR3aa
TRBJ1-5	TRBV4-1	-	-	TGCGCCAGCAGCCAAGAGGGGGGGCAGGGGAATCAGCCCCAGCATTTT	CASSQEGGQGNQPQHF
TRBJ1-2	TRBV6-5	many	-	TGTGCCAGCAGTTGGGCCTCTCGCTATGGCTACACCTTC	CASSWASRYGYTF
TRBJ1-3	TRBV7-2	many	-	TGTGCCAGCAGCTTAGGGGCCTCAAGAGCTGGAAACACCATATATTTT	CASSLGASRAGNTIYF
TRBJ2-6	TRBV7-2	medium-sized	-	TGTGCCAGCAGCTTAGGATGGTCAGGGGCCAACGTCCTGACTTTC	CASSLGWSGANVLTF
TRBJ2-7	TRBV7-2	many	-	TGTGCCAGCAGCCTCGCTCTCGAGCAGTACTTC	CASSLALEQYF
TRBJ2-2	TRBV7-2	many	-	TGTGCCAGCAGCTTAGTCCGAGACACCGGGGAGCTGTTTTTT	CASSLVRDTGELFF
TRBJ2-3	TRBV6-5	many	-	TGTGCCAGCAGCCCCTACGGGTCCAGCACAGATACGCAGTATTTT	CASSPYGSSTDTQYF
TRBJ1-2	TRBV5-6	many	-	TGTGCCAGCAGCTTCGGAGGTCACCCCTATGGCTACACCTTC	CASSFGGHPYGYTF
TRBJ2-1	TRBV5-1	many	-	TGCGCCAGCAGCTTGGGCCAACTCTCCTACAATGAGCAGTTCTTC	CASSLGQLSYNEQFF
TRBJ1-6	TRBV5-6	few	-	TGTGCCAGCAGCTCCCGACAGGTTAATTCAACCCTCAACTTT	CASSSRQVNSTLNF
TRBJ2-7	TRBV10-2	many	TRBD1	TGCGCCAGCAGTGATGTGTACAGGGGTGGCGAGCAGTACTTC	CASSDVYRGGEQYF
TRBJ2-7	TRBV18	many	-	TGTGCCAGCTCACTCCATCAGGGGCAACAGTACGAGCAGTACTTC	CASSLHQGQQYEQYF
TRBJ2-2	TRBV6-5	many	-	TGTGCCAGCAGGGGTCCCGGGGAGCTGTTTTTT	CASRGPGELFF
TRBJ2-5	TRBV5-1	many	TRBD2	TGCGCCAGCAGCTTGAGCGGGGCGCAAGAGACCCAGTACTTC	CASSLSGAQETQYF
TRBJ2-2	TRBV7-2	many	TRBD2	TGTGCCAGCAGCCGCGATGGACTAGCGGGGGGCAGAACCGGGGAGCTGTTTTTT	CASSRDGLAGGRTGELFF
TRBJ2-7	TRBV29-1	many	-	TGCAGCGTTCAGATCTGGCAGGCCTCCCTCTACGAGCAGTACTTC	CSVQIWQASLYEQYF
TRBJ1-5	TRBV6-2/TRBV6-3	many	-	TGTGCCAGCAGTTACTTGGGGCAGGATCAGCCCCAGCATTTT	CASSYLGQDQPQHF
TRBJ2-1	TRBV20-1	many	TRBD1	TGCAGTGCTAGAGATGGGACAGATAACAATGAGCAGTTCTTC	CSARDGTDNNEQFF